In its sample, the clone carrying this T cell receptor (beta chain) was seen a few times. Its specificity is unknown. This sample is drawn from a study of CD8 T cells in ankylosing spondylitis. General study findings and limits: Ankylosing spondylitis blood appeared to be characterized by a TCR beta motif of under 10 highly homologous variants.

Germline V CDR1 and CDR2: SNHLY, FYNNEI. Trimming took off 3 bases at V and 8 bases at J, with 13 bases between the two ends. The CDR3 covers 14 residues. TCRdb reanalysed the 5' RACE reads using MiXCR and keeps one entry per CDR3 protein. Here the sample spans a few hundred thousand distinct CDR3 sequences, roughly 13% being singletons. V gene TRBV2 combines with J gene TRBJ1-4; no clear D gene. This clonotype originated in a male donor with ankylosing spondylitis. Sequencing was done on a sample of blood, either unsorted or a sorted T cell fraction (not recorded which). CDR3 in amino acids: CASSERGLGEKLFF. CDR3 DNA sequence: TGTGCCAGCAGTGAGAGAGGGTTGGGCGAAAAACTGTTTTTT.